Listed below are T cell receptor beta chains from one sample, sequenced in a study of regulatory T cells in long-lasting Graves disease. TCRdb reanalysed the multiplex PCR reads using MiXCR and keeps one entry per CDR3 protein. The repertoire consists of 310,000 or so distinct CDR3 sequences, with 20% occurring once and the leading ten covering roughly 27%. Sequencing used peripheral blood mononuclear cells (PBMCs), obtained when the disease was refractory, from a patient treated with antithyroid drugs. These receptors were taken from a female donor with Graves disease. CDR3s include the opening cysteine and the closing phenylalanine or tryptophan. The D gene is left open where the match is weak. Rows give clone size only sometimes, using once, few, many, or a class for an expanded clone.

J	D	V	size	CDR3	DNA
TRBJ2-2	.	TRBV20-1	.	CSVKRTNTGELFF	TGCAGTGTGAAGCGTACGAACACCGGGGAGCTGTTTTTT
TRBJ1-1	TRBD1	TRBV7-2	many	CASSYGTVNTEAFF	TGTGCCAGCAGCTACGGGACAGTGAACACTGAAGCTTTCTTT
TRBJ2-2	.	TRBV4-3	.	CASSQDSRSGELFF	TGCGCCAGCAGCCAAGATTCGAGATCTGGGGAGCTGTTTTTT
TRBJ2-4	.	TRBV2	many	CASSEGTGRKNIQYF	TGTGCCAGCAGTGAAGGTACGGGGAGGAAAAACATTCAGTACTTC
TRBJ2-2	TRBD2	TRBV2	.	CASRRESGTGELFF	TGTGCCAGCAGGCGGGAGTCGGGCACCGGGGAGCTGTTTTTT
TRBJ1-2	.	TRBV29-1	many	CSVLVGYGYTF	TGCAGCGTCCTAGTGGGGTATGGCTACACCTTC
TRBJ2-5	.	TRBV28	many	CASSPRQWQETQYF	TGTGCCAGCAGTCCCCGGCAGTGGCAAGAGACCCAGTACTTC
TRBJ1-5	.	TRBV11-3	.	CASSPRQEHQPQHF	TGTGCCAGCAGCCCACGACAGGAACATCAGCCCCAGCATTTT
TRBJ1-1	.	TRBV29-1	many	CSVLGTEAFF	TGCAGCGTTCTGGGCACTGAAGCTTTCTTT
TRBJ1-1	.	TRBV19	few	CASSMVGLGNTEAFF	TGTGCCAGTAGTATGGTAGGGTTGGGGAACACTGAAGCTTTCTTT
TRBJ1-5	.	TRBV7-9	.	CASSLGAGTRGQPQHF	TGTGCCAGCAGCTTAGGTGCGGGAACTCGAGGTCAGCCCCAGCATTTT
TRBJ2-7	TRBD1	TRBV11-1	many	CASSPRTGSGEQYF	TGTGCCAGCAGTCCCCGGACAGGGTCAGGTGAGCAGTACTTC
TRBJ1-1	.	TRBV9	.	CASSAGRWGTEAFF	TGTGCCAGCAGCGCCGGACGCTGGGGGACTGAAGCTTTCTTT
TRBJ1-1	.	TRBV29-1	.	CSIRDVTEAFF	TGCAGCATCCGGGACGTCACTGAAGCTTTCTTT
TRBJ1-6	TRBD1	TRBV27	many	CASRPDRADVSPLHF	TGTGCCAGCAGGCCGGACAGGGCTGATGTTTCACCCCTCCACTTT
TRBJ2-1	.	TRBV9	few	CASSVGAGRNEQFF	TGTGCCAGCAGCGTAGGCGCGGGGCGGAATGAGCAGTTCTTC
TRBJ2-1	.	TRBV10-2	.	CASRGRGSEQFF	TGCGCCAGCAGGGGGAGAGGAAGTGAGCAGTTCTTC
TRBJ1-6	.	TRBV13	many	CASSLSANSPLHF	TGCGCCAGCAGCTTGTCAGCGAATTCACCCCTCCACTTT
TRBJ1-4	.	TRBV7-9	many	CASSLRQSNEKLFF	TGTGCCAGCAGCTTGAGACAGTCTAATGAAAAACTGTTTTTT
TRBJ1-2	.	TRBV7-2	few	CASSLARSRAGGKIGYTF	TGTGCCAGCAGCTTAGCGCGGTCAAGGGCTGGCGGAAAAATAGGCTACACCTTC
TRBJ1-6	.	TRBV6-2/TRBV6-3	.	CASSYFVGQGGNSPLHF	TGTGCCAGCAGTTACTTTGTCGGGCAGGGAGGCAATTCACCCCTCCACTTT
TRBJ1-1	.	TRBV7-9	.	CASSFQQLNTEAFF	TGTGCCAGCAGCTTCCAACAGCTGAACACTGAAGCTTTCTTT
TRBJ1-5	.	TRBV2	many	CASSLLLVAPDQPQHF	TGTGCCAGCAGTCTCCTGCTAGTGGCGCCCGATCAGCCCCAGCATTTT
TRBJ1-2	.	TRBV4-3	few	CASSQVVGNYGYTF	TGCGCCAGCAGCCAAGTGGTCGGAAACTATGGCTACACCTTC
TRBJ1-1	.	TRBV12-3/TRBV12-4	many	CASTQGGASGNTEAFF	TGTGCCAGCACCCAGGGAGGGGCCTCGGGGAACACTGAAGCTTTCTTT
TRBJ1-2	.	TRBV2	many	CAILLRGFNYGYTF	TGTGCCATCCTTCTGAGGGGTTTTAACTATGGCTACACCTTC
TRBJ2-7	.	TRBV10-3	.	CAIWGAREQYF	TGTGCCATCTGGGGGGCGCGGGAGCAGTACTTC
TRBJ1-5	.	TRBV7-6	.	CASSPEGGGGNQPQHF	TGTGCCAGCAGCCCTGAGGGTGGGGGCGGCAATCAGCCCCAGCATTTT
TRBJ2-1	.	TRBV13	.	CASSLGLHVAVF	TGTGCCAGCAGCTTAGGACTCCATGTCGCAGTCTTC
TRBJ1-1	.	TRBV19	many	CASTHAMNTEAFF	TGTGCCAGTACCCATGCTATGAACACTGAAGCTTTCTTT
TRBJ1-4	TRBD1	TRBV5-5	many	CASSSGQGYSTNEKLFF	TGTGCCAGCAGCTCCGGACAGGGATATTCAACTAATGAAAAACTGTTTTTT
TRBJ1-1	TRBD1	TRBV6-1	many	CASSHLRRQGSVDTEAFF	TGTGCCAGCAGCCACCTTAGAAGACAGGGGTCGGTGGACACTGAAGCTTTCTTT
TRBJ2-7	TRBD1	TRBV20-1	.	CSATPSGGTGSSYEQYF	TGCAGTGCTACCCCCTCGGGCGGGACAGGCAGCTCCTACGAGCAGTACTTC
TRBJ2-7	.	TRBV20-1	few	CSAPPLGRHEQYF	TGCAGTGCTCCCCCTTTGGGTCGTCACGAGCAGTACTTC
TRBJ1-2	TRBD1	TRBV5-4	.	CASSRGGQGDYGYTF	TGTGCCAGCAGCCGAGGAGGACAGGGGGATTATGGCTACACCTTC
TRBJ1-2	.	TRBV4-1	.	CASSQESGRGNYGYTF	TGCGCCAGCAGCCAAGAATCAGGGAGAGGGAACTATGGCTACACCTTC
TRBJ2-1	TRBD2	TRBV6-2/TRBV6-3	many	CASLKRGELKNEQFF	TGTGCCAGCCTGAAGCGGGGCGAACTCAAGAATGAGCAGTTCTTC
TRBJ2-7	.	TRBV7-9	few	CASSSVASSYEQYF	TGTGCCAGCAGCTCGGTAGCAAGCTCCTACGAGCAGTACTTC
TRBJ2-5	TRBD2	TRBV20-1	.	CSAESAVRGDGTQYF	TGCAGTGCTGAGTCTGCGGTACGGGGGGACGGGACCCAGTACTTC
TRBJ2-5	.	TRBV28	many	CASKSGWTQETQYF	TGTGCCAGCAAATCAGGGTGGACACAAGAGACCCAGTACTTC
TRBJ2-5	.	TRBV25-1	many	CASSESGAAGRQETQYF	TGTGCCAGCAGTGAATCGGGGGCAGCCGGCCGTCAAGAGACCCAGTACTTC
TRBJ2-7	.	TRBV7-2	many	CASSPPANPRPTYEQYF	TGTGCCAGCAGCCCCCCTGCGAACCCCCGCCCTACCTACGAGCAGTACTTC
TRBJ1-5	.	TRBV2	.	CASTRGNGNQPQHF	TGTGCCAGCACTAGGGGGAATGGTAATCAGCCCCAGCATTTT
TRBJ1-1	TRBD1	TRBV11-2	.	CASSFTQGDTEAFF	TGTGCCAGCAGCTTTACACAGGGGGACACTGAAGCTTTCTTT
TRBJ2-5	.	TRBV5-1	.	CASSLVGLDEQETQYF	TGCGCCAGCAGCCTAGTAGGGTTGGACGAACAAGAGACCCAGTACTTC
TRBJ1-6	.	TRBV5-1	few	CASSLEGSPLHF	TGCGCCAGCAGCTTGGAAGGTTCACCCCTCCACTTT
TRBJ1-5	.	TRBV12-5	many	CASGSPPGPQHF	TGTGCTAGTGGCTCCCCCCCCGGGCCCCAGCATTTT
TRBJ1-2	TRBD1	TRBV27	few	CASTSGTGAITF	TGTGCCAGCACGTCCGGGACAGGGGCCATTACCTTC
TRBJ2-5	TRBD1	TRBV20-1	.	CSARQGHRGKGETQYF	TGCAGTGCTAGACAAGGCCACAGGGGAAAGGGGGAGACCCAGTACTTC
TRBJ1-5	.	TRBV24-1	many	CATSDENQPQHF	TGTGCCACCAGTGATGAGAATCAGCCCCAGCATTTT
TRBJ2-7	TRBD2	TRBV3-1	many	CASSPQLAERSYEQYF	TGTGCCAGCAGCCCTCAACTAGCGGAACGCTCCTACGAGCAGTACTTC
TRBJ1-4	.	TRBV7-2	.	CASSSPPGGGDEKLFF	TGTGCCAGCAGCTCCCCCCCGGGGGGAGGAGATGAAAAACTGTTTTTT
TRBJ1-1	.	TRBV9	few	CASSRGGHTEAFF	TGTGCCAGCAGCCGGGGGGGGCACACTGAAGCTTTCTTT
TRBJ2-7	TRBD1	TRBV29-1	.	CSVEEDRAYEQYF	TGCAGCGTTGAAGAGGACAGGGCCTACGAGCAGTACTTC
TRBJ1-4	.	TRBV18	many	CASSPVTGIDEKLFF	TGTGCCAGCTCACCAGTCACAGGGATTGATGAAAAACTGTTTTTT
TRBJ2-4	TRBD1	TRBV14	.	CASSQGADRGRTKNIQYF	TGTGCCAGCAGCCAAGGAGCGGACAGGGGTAGAACCAAAAACATTCAGTACTTC
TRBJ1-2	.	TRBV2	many	CASIRTSLDYGYTF	TGTGCCAGCATTCGGACTTCCCTGGACTATGGCTACACCTTC